This passage covers 18 T cell receptor beta chains from one sample sequenced in a study of cytomegalovirus exposure and HLA in healthy donors. The PCR was carried out with 60 Vbeta primers and 13 Jbeta primers. Assay used: immunoSEQ multiplex PCR; TCRdb lists only in-frame clones, some missing. The sample has 140,000 to 150,000 clones, around 75% seen once; the top ten hold around 7%. Sequenced: PBMCs. Source of these receptors: a man aged 30 to 39 in good health and CMV-seronegative.

As for this clone: The junction and the germline gene differ at one end; a read error may be behind it. In DNA, the CDR3 is TGTGCCAGCAGTTTAGTGACAGGGGAGGAAACCGAGGAGCTGTTTTTT. It is translated as CASSLVTGEETEELFF. This rearrangement joins TRBV27 to TRBJ2-2, with 8 bases identical to TRBD1. This CDR3 has 16 residues. The V gene's germline CDR1 is MNHEY and CDR2 SMNVEV (reference sequence).

The chain couples TRBV7-6 to TRBJ1-1; possibly TRBD1 for D (5 bases). Germline CDR1 SGHVS, CDR2 FNYEAQ. This CDR3 is built from 15 residues. Trimming removed 1 base from V and 5 bases from J, with 14 bases in between. The CDR3 DNA follows: TGTGCCAGCAGCTTAGACCCCCAGGGTGGGACTGAAGCTTTCTTT. Its protein product is CASSLDPQGGTEAFF.

Worth noting for this clone: The sample carries other DNA sequences with the same CDR3. This chain connects TRBV6-5 to TRBJ1-2; no firm D call. V dropped 0 bases and J dropped 2 bases, with 7 bases sitting between them. Germline CDR1 and CDR2: MNHEY and SVGAGI. The CDR3 covers 14 residues. The CDR3: CASSYSRGNYGYTF. In DNA form, the CDR3 reads TGTGCCAGCAGTTACTCGCGAGGGAACTATGGCTACACCTTC.

The CDR3 reads CASSSAAGGGETQYF. In DNA, the CDR3 is TGTGCCAGCAGTTCTGCCGCGGGGGGCGGGGAGACCCAGTACTTC. The J gene is TRBJ2-5, the V gene TRBV27; 8 nucleotides agree with TRBD2. The CDR3 runs to 15 residues. Germline-derived CDR1 and CDR2 are MNHEY and SMNVEV (reference sequence). Trimming at V came to 4 bases and at J to 5 bases, leaving 9 bases not matched to a gene.

The rearrangement uses TRBV7-2 and TRBJ2-6; possibly TRBD1 for D (6 bases). V was pared by 5 bases and J by 0 bases, with 14 bases between. CDR3 length: 17 residues. Germline V gene sequence: CDR1 SGHTA, CDR2 FQGNSA. The CDR3 here is CASSIRTVSSGANVLTF. CDR3 coding DNA: TGTGCCAGCAGCATCAGGACAGTGAGCTCTGGGGCCAACGTCCTGACTTTC.

The chain carries TRBV5-1 and TRBJ2-1; tentative D call: TRBD2 (5 bases). The ends were cut back, 0 bases at V and 3 bases at J, with 7 bases in the middle. Germline V gives CDR1 SGHRS, CDR2 YFSETQ. CDR3 length: 14 residues. CDR3 protein: CASSLVAGYNEQFF. CDR3 nucleotide sequence: TGCGCCAGCAGCTTGGTGGCGGGCTACAATGAGCAGTTCTTC.

Regarding this clone: An end of the junction does not agree with germline; a read error may underlie this. This chain links TRBV28 with TRBJ1-3; TRBD1 aligns across 8 bases. This CDR3 region has 14 residues. In germline, CDR1 is MDHEN, CDR2 SYDVKM. The CDR3 nucleotides are TGTGCCAGCAGTTTGGGACAGGCTGGAAGCACCATATATTTT. Amino acids: CASSLGQAGSTIYF.

This clone has just one count. The chain combines TRBV14 with TRBJ2-1; 9 bases agree with TRBD2. J lost 5 bases, V lost 6 bases, and 11 bases had no gene match. This CDR3 is built from 16 residues. CDR1 is SGHDN and CDR2 is FVKESK in the germline V gene. CDR3 in DNA: TGTGCCAGCAGTCGACCCGGGCGGGAGGGTCACAATGAGCAGTTCTTC. It translates to CASSRPGREGHNEQFF.

This clone was observed a handful of times. The rearrangement joins TRBV5-6 to TRBJ2-1; 10 nucleotides align to TRBD1. The ends lost 3 bases at V and 8 bases at J; junction bases unmatched: 11. This CDR3 comprises 16 residues. Germline V CDR1 and CDR2: SGHDT, YYEEEE. The CDR3 region has the DNA TGTGCCAGCAGCTCATCGGGACAGGGGACTAGAGATGAGCAGTTCTTC. Its protein product is CASSSSGQGTRDEQFF.

The rearrangement uses TRBV7-6 and TRBJ2-1, with 9 bases matching TRBD2. CDR1 SGHVS and CDR2 FNYEAQ come from the germline V gene. The CDR3 has 19 amino acids. V was clipped by 6 bases and J by 0 bases; unmatched bases: 15. The CDR3 sequence: CASSLVGSGRPFSYNEQFF. As DNA, the CDR3 is TGTGCCAGCAGTCTCGTGGGGAGCGGGAGGCCCTTCTCCTACAATGAGCAGTTCTTC. The complete variable domain, with remaining parts taken from reference TRBV7-6 and TRBJ2-1, reads GAGVSQSPRYKVTKRGQDVALRCDPISGHVSLYWYRQALGQGPEFLTYFNYEAQQDKSGLPNDRFSAERPEGSISTLTIQRTEQRDSAMYRCASSLVGSGRPFSYNEQFFGPGTRLTVL.

The sample holds a few counts of this clone. This chain links TRBV5-4 with TRBJ1-2; 9 nucleotides align to TRBD1. The V and J ends lost 4 bases and 4 bases, in that order; junction bases with no gene match: 8. Germline V lookup: CDR1 SGHNT, CDR2 YYREEE (reference sequence). The CDR3 spans 15 residues. In DNA, the CDR3 is TGTGCCAGCAGCAATCGACAGGGGGAGACCTATGGCTACACCTTC. It codes for CASSNRQGETYGYTF. Looking up the rest from reference TRBV5-4 and TRBJ1-2 gives the full variable domain: ETGVTQSPTHLIKTRGQQVTLRCSSQSGHNTVSWYQQALGQGPQFIFQYYREEENGRGNFPPRFSGLQFPNYSSELNVNALELDDSALYLCASSNRQGETYGYTFGSGTRLTVV.

The chain joins TRBV19 to TRBJ2-1; D may be TRBD1 (6 bases). Trimming stripped 5 bases from V and 8 bases from J, with 10 bases between. Germline V gene lookup returns CDR1 LNHDA and CDR2 SQIVND (reference sequence). This CDR3 spans 12 amino acids. CDR3 sequence: CASSVGAYEQFF. The CDR3 DNA follows: TGTGCCAGTAGTGTGGGGGCGTATGAGCAGTTCTTC.

CDR3 nucleotide sequence: TGTGCCAGCAGCGCCGCCCTTACGGGAGAGCAGTACTTC. It specifies CASSAALTGEQYF. The chain has TRBV9 and TRBJ2-7; TRBD2 might be the D (5 bases). Trimming left V 3 bases short and J 7 bases short, with 14 bases between. Germline-derived CDR1 and CDR2 are SGDLS and YYNGEE. The CDR3 length is 13 residues.

The genes are TRBV19 and TRBJ2-1, with D perhaps TRBD2 (6 bases). Germline lookup yields CDR1 LNHDA and CDR2 SQIVND (reference sequence). Trimming stripped 3 bases from V and 4 bases from J, with 13 bases between. This CDR3 region has 15 residues. The DNA of the CDR3 is TGTGCCAGTAGTATTCAGGCGGGGACTTACAATGAGCAGTTCTTC. This sequence encodes CASSIQAGTYNEQFF.

J is TRBJ2-3 and V is TRBV5-1; 9 positions agree with TRBD2. This CDR3 is 16 amino acids long. J lost 2 bases, V lost 0 bases, and 4 bases had no gene match. CDR1 and CDR2 (germline): SGHRS, YFSETQ. CDR3 nucleotides: TGCGCCAGCAGCTTGGGAGCGGGGGGCATCACAGATACGCAGTATTTT. This translates into CASSLGAGGITDTQYF.

This clone was observed a single time. The chain uses TRBV5-1 and TRBJ2-2, with D tentatively TRBD1 (6 bases). The ends were cut back, 4 bases at V and 7 bases at J, with 20 bases in the middle. CDR1 SGHRS and CDR2 YFSETQ come from the germline V gene. The CDR3 is made up of 16 amino acids. CDR3 nucleotides: TGCGCCAGCAGCCGCTCGACAGGTTACGTCGGCGGGGAGCTGTTTTTT. It specifies CASSRSTGYVGGELFF.

The chain links TRBV4-1 to TRBJ2-7; possible D gene TRBD1, 5 bases. Deletions cut 3 bases from V and 12 bases from J, with 21 bases between. This CDR3 is built from 14 residues. Looked up from germline, CDR1 is MGHRA and CDR2 is YSYEKL. The CDR3 is CASSHSLQVLRRYF. DNA for the CDR3: TGCGCCAGCAGCCATTCTTTACAGGTTCTTAGGCGGTACTTC.

The chain combines TRBV6-1 with TRBJ2-7; D is unclear. Looked up from germline, CDR1 is MNHNS and CDR2 is SASEGT. The CDR3 totals 12 residues. Deletions cut 5 bases from V and 4 bases from J, with 9 bases between. The CDR3 coding sequence is TGTGCCAGCAGTTCGAGCGCGTACGAGCAGTACTTC. As protein: CASSSSAYEQYF.